The 8 T cell receptor beta chains listed next were all sequenced from one sample in a study of cytomegalovirus exposure and HLA in healthy donors. This table comes from immunoSEQ multiplex PCR, and its TCRdb copy is limited to in-frame clones, with some not included. In the table there are 45,000 to 70,000 clones, approximately 93% of which are singletons. Sequenced input: PBMCs. These receptors originate from a woman aged 18-29 years in good health and CMV-seronegative.

V gene TRBV6-6 combines with J gene TRBJ2-3; TRBD1 might be the D (6 bases). The V gene's germline CDR1 is MNHNY and CDR2 SVGAGI (reference sequence). The germline V and J ends were trimmed by 4 bases and 7 bases, with 9 bases remaining between them. There are 12 residues in the CDR3. CDR3 coding DNA: TGTGCCAGCAGTTCGGACAGTTATACGCAGTATTTT. It is translated as CASSSDSYTQYF.

The chain is built from TRBV5-4 and TRBJ1-1; D is undetermined. The CDR3 has 15 residues. The germline V gene encodes CDR1 SGHNT and CDR2 YYREEE (reference sequence). V lost 0 bases to trimming and J lost 1 base, with 10 bases between them. The CDR3 reads CASSLAGLRNTEAFF. The DNA of the CDR3 is TGTGCCAGCAGCTTGGCGGGGTTGCGGAACACTGAAGCTTTCTTT.

The rearrangement joins TRBV9 to TRBJ1-2; tentative D call: TRBD1 (5 bases). CDR3 size: 15 residues. V shed 7 bases and J shed 5 bases, with 21 bases lying between them. Per the germline V gene, CDR1 is SGDLS and CDR2 is YYNGEE. The CDR3 here is CASASPHGGLYGYTF. CDR3 DNA sequence: TGTGCCAGCGCCTCTCCTCACGGGGGGTTGTATGGCTACACCTTC.

The chain couples TRBV7-9 to TRBJ1-2, with TRBD1 as a possible D gene (6 bases). The CDR3 loop spans 17 amino acids. Trimming cost V 5 bases and J 2 bases, with 21 bases left between them. CDR1 SEHNR and CDR2 FQNEAQ come from the germline V gene (reference sequence). The chain's CDR3 is CASSPPKGVGENYGYTF. The CDR3 nucleotides read TGTGCCAGCAGCCCCCCGAAGGGGGTAGGGGAGAACTATGGCTACACCTTC. Together with reference TRBV7-9 and TRBJ1-2, the CDR3 gives the full variable domain: DTGVSQNPRHKITKRGQNVTFRCDPISEHNRLYWYRQTLGQGPEFLTYFQNEAQLEKSRLLSDRFSAERPKGSFSTLEIQRTEQGDSAMYLCASSPPKGVGENYGYTFGSGTRLTVV.

The chain is built from TRBV5-1 and TRBJ1-4; D is uncertain. The V gene's germline CDR1 is SGHRS and CDR2 YFSETQ. Trimming stripped 4 bases from V and 3 bases from J, with 16 bases between. CDR3 length: 16 residues. This chain's CDR3 is CASSATRIWANEKLFF. The DNA for the CDR3 is TGCGCCAGCAGCGCGACGAGGATTTGGGCTAATGAAAAACTGTTTTTT.

This chain connects TRBV27 to TRBJ2-3, with 7 bases aligning to TRBD1. CDR1 and CDR2 (germline): MNHEY, SMNVEV (reference sequence). After removal of 5 bases from V and 0 bases from J, the junction contained 8 bases not matched to a gene. This CDR3 contains 16 residues. The DNA of the CDR3 is TGTGCCAGCAGTCCGGGACAGCTGGGAAGCACAGATACGCAGTATTTT. Translating it yields CASSPGQLGSTDTQYF.

The chain has TRBV6-1 and TRBJ2-3, with D unresolved. The CDR3 contains 17 residues. Germline CDR1 reads MNHNS; CDR2 reads SASEGT. The V end was cut by 4 bases, the J end by 0 bases, with 17 bases between. CDR3 DNA sequence: TGTGCCAGCAGTGGCGGAAGTCTCACGACTAGCACAGATACGCAGTATTTT. Protein: CASSGGSLTTSTDTQYF.

V usage is TRBV6-4 and J usage is TRBJ1-1, with 7 positions matching TRBD1. The CDR3 consists of 13 residues. Germline CDR1 MRHNA, CDR2 SNTAGT. J gave up 5 bases and V 6 bases, and 6 bases lay outside the gene matches. DNA for the CDR3: TGTGCCAGCAGAGATCTGGACAGGACTGAAGCTTTCTTT. Encoded protein: CASRDLDRTEAFF.